Reported below is one T cell receptor beta chain. This clone was detected only once. This clone's antigen is unknown. Base qualities were left out, and no much larger clone turns up one base away. The CDR3 runs 15 amino acids, cysteine and phenylalanine included. The kept DNA is CDR3 alone, 45 bases in frame from the first base. V and J are trimmed by 4 bases and 1 base, and the gene matches miss 2 bases of the junction. Looking up the germline V gene (reference sequence) yields CDR1 LNHDA and CDR2 SQIVND. The source of the sample is a study of cytotoxic CD8 clonotypes in ibrutinib-treated CLL listed by TCRdb under 2021. A note on the overall study: In this cohort, about 16 patients were treatment-naive and fewer than 13 were relapsed/refractory, while roughly 18 had unmutated IGHV. Partial responses were observed in 24 patients and complete responses in 2; after a median follow-up of 68 months, remission was maintained in 15 or so patients and progression was observed in roughly 12. Samples at response were collected after a median of about 12 months of treatment, with a range of about 6 to 36 months. An average of roughly 270,000 productive templates and 80,000 to 95,000 productive rearrangements was obtained per sample. Of the roughly 86 people in the trial, around 25 had longitudinal samples available. Cryopreserved peripheral blood mononuclear cells were collected before treatment, at response, and at either disease progression or sustained remission. All remission and progressive disease samples were collected while patients were still receiving ibrutinib.

In the paper's terms, the time point label means: approximately twelve months on ibrutinib. Around 2 micrograms of genomic DNA were extracted from cryopreserved PBMCs for TCR beta library preparation. Longitudinal blood samples from CLL patients on ibrutinib monotherapy underwent high-throughput TCR beta sequencing. The patients took part in an open-label, single-center phase 2 trial of ibrutinib monotherapy. Overall study outcomes, separate from this receptor: At ibrutinib response clonality went up, during sustained remission it held steady, and at progression it dropped back toward baseline. Public clonotypes were rare and either shrank or stayed stable during treatment, and the rise in clonality at ibrutinib response reflected expansion of private clonotypes. At baseline, clonality was higher than in age-matched healthy donors and showed a strong correlation with circulating CD8+ T-cell counts. Lymph node repertoires were not examined, and the timing of sampling was not matched between patients in sustained remission and those whose disease progressed.

Each clonotype received, on average, about 9.7x coverage in deep resolution sequencing performed on a MiSeq, where the target depth lay between 1 in 1 million and 1 in 200,000 T cells. The immunoSEQ hsTCRB Kit was used to generate TCR beta libraries. On the study's bioinformatics: ImmunoSEQ Data Assistant and ImmunoSEQ Analyzer were used for data analysis, and V, D and J genes were assigned according to IMGT definitions. Clonality, which ranges from 0 to 1, was calculated by subtracting the normalized Shannon entropy of productive rearrangement frequencies from one. Public clonotype analysis was restricted to overrepresented clonotypes comprising at least 0.05% of each patient's repertoire. Some 12 age-matched healthy donor repertoires from immuneACCESS served as clonality controls. TCRdb obtained this table from immuneACCESS and retained in-frame rearrangements with V and J assigned. These tables miss some clones; where compared with another copy, unresolved V genes account for less than half of the shortfall, and the remainder is unexplained. D and trimming come from the DNA, and the V and J calls and clone size come from that table. The table for this sample lists about 43,000 clones; under 75% of them were counted only once. In total, the top ten clones hold around 13% of the sample.

The sequences come from PBMCs, collected after 12 months of ibrutinib treatment. In this chain, TRBV19 is recombined with TRBJ1-5; TRBD1 agrees with 9 junctional bases. The sequence came from a human donor with chronic lymphocytic leukemia. The bases are TGTGCCAGTAGTAGGGGACAGGGCAGCAATCAGCCCCAGCATTTT. The encoded protein is CASSRGQGSNQPQHF.